Following are 3 T cell receptor beta chains from one sample sequenced in a study of T cell clonality in common variable immunodeficiency. Using immunoSEQ multiplex PCR, the repertoire was profiled, and TCRdb retains in-frame clones only, with some absent. The sample shows around 45,000 clones, none of them appearing just once. The sequencing input was peripheral blood mononuclear cells. The receptors here all came from a person between 18 and 75 years old in good health.

Concerning this clone: The sequenced fragment ends 3 residues before the CDR3 boundary, so the rest is inferred from the germline J gene. The chain carries TRBV30 and TRBJ1-6; 8 bases are a match to TRBD1. With V trimmed by 8 bases and J by 6 bases, 6 bases remained unmatched. The CDR3 spans 13 residues. Germline V gene sequence: CDR1 GTSNPN, CDR2 SVGIG (reference sequence). CDR3 protein: CAGRDRSNSPLHF. CDR3 DNA (partial): TGTGCCGGCCGGGACAGGTCTAATTCACCC. Drawing the rest from reference TRBV30 and TRBJ1-6, the complete variable domain is SQTIHQWPATLVQPVGSPLSLECTVEGTSNPNLYWYRQAAGRGLQLLFYSVGIGQISSEVPQNLSASRPQDRQFILSSKKLLLSDSGFYLCAGRDRSNSPLHFGNGTRLTVT.

This clone has ten or more counts. The CDR3 is cut off 3 residues early in the read; its end comes from the germline J gene. The chain uses TRBV9 and TRBJ2-1, with D uncertain. Germline V gene data show CDR1 as SGDLS and CDR2 as YYNGEE. Trimming pared 0 bases from V and 0 bases from J, leaving 7 bases between. This CDR3 has 15 amino acids. The CDR3 loop reads CASSVGESSYNEQFF. Partial CDR3 DNA: TGTGCCAGCAGCGTAGGCGAGAGCTCCTACAATGAG.

In its sample, this clone was seen many times. The read ends 3 residues before the CDR3 terminus; that terminus is restored from the germline J gene. The chain combines TRBV29-1 with TRBJ1-1; D remains unclear. Trimming cost V 4 bases and J 1 base, with 10 bases left between them. The length of the CDR3 is 13 residues. CDR1 is SQVTM, CDR2 ANQGSEA, per germline. This CDR3 is CSVVSGTNTEAFF. CDR3 bases read: TGCAGCGTTGTTTCAGGTACGAACACTGAA.